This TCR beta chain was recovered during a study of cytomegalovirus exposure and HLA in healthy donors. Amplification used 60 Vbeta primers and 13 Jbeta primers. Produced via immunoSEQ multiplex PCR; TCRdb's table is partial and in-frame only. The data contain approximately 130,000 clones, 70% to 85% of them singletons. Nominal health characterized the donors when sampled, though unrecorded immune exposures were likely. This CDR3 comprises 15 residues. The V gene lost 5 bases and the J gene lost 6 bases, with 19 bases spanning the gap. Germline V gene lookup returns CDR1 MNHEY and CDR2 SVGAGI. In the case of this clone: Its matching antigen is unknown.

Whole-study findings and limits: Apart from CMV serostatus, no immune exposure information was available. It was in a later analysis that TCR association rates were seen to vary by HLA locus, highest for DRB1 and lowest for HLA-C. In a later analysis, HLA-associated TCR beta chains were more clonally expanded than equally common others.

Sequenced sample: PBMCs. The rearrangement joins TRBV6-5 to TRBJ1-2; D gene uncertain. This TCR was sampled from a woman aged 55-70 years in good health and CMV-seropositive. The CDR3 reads CASSTLRGIRDGYTF. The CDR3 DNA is TGTGCCAGCAGTACCTTGAGAGGGATTCGGGATGGCTACACCTTC.